Reported below is one T cell receptor beta chain. Its antigen is as yet unknown. This specimen comes from a study of cytomegalovirus exposure and HLA in healthy donors. The study's findings and limits: V- and J-gene trimming of TCR beta was linked (in a later analysis) to a missense DCLRE1C variant. Presence/absence comparisons presumed near-even sequencing depth among donors.

This CDR3 region has 14 residues. Deletions cut 0 bases from V and 6 bases from J, with 9 bases between. CDR1 and CDR2 from the germline V gene are LNHDA and SQIVND (reference sequence). PCR involved 60 Vbeta and 13 Jbeta primers. Assay used: immunoSEQ multiplex PCR; TCRdb lists only in-frame clones, some missing. The table shows about 93,000 clones, with more than 55% occurring only once. The rearrangement links TRBV19 to TRBJ1-5; D is unclear. The sample taken for sequencing was PBMCs. The TCR comes from a boy aged 5-17 years in good health and CMV-seropositive. The CDR3 region has the DNA TGTGCCAGTAGTATAGAAGGAGGAGGTCAGCCCCAGCATTTT. It codes for CASSIEGGGQPQHF.